What follows are 8 T cell receptor beta chains derived from one specimen sequenced in a study of blood T cell repertoires in COVID-19. The protocol was immunoSEQ multiplex PCR, while the TCRdb copy is restricted to in-frame clones and leaves out a portion. There are about 120,000 clones in the sample; approximately 83% occur only once, and about 4.5% lies in the top ten. Sequenced sample: peripheral blood. These receptors were obtained from an older woman with acute or convalescent COVID-19.

The chain links TRBV4-1 to TRBJ2-7; 8 nucleotides agree with TRBD2. CDR1 is MGHRA and CDR2 is YSYEKL in the germline V gene. J was trimmed by 6 bases and V by 0 bases; bases with no gene match: 7. There are 15 residues in the CDR3. This chain's CDR3 is CASSQDTGGFFEQYV. DNA for the CDR3: TGCGCCAGCAGCCAAGACACGGGGGGGTTCTTCGAGCAGTACGTC.

The rearrangement joins TRBV19 to TRBJ1-5, with unresolved D. The CDR3 spans 15 residues. The V end was cut by 3 bases, the J end by 2 bases, with 11 bases between. Germline values: CDR1 LNHDA, CDR2 SQIVND (reference sequence). The CDR3 region is CASSMGIPGNQPQHF. The CDR3 DNA is TGTGCCAGTAGTATGGGCATCCCGGGCAATCAGCCCCAGCATTTT.

The rearrangement links TRBV7-2 to TRBJ1-6; D might be TRBD1 (5 bases). This CDR3 is 14 amino acids long. From germline, CDR1 is SGHTA and CDR2 FQGNSA. Trimming took 7 bases from V and 14 from J, leaving 21 bases between them. CDR3 in DNA: TGTGCCAGCATCACCCAGGGTCCCTCCGCGGCCCTCCACTTT. Translation: CASITQGPSAALHF.

The chain carries TRBV10-1 and TRBJ1-1; D gene ambiguous. CDR1 and CDR2 from the germline V gene are WNHNN and SYGVQD (reference sequence). The CDR3 is 13 residues long. Deletions cut 3 bases from V and 7 bases from J, with 12 bases between. CDR3 bases: TGCGCCAGCAGTGAACGGCAACAGAGTGAAGCTTTCTTT. It is translated as CASSERQQSEAFF.

The chain recombines TRBV14 with TRBJ2-5; tentative D call: TRBD1 (6 bases). The V end was cut by 2 bases, the J end by 2 bases, with 12 bases between. The CDR3 has 15 amino acids. The germline V gene encodes CDR1 SGHDN and CDR2 FVKESK. The CDR3 coding sequence is TGTGCCAGCAGCCAACGGACAGCGTTGCAAGAGACCCAGTACTTC. Residues: CASSQRTALQETQYF.

As concerns this clone: Other DNA sequences in this sample translate to the same CDR3. The rearrangement joins TRBV18 to TRBJ1-3; D is undetermined. Looked up from germline, CDR1 is KGHSH and CDR2 is LQKENI. Trimming stripped 3 bases from V and 0 bases from J, with 9 bases between. This CDR3 spans 15 amino acids. The CDR3 nucleotides read TGTGCCAGCTCACCCAAACAGAGCTCTGGAAACACCATATATTTT. It is translated as CASSPKQSSGNTIYF.

The V and J genes are TRBV25-1 and TRBJ2-7, with a tentative D call TRBD1 (5 bases). The CDR3 is 14 residues long. With 7 bases removed from V and 2 bases from J, the gap between germline ends came to 15 bases. CDR1 is MGHDK, CDR2 SYGVNS, per germline. The DNA for the CDR3 is TGTGCCAGCACTTCAGGGTCCCCAACCTACGAGCAGTACTTC. Its protein product is CASTSGSPTYEQYF.

This chain uses TRBV5-4 with TRBJ2-1; 13 nucleotides line up with TRBD2. The CDR3 totals 16 residues. Looked up from germline, CDR1 is SGHNT and CDR2 is YYREEE (reference sequence). Germline trimming cut 4 bases from V and 9 bases from J; bases unmatched to any gene: 10. The CDR3 coding sequence is TGTGCCAGCAGCGCCGGGACTAGCGGGGATTTTGGTGAGCAGTTCTTC. Its protein is CASSAGTSGDFGEQFF. The variable domain in full, completed from reference TRBV5-4 and TRBJ2-1, reads ETGVTQSPTHLIKTRGQQVTLRCSSQSGHNTVSWYQQALGQGPQFIFQYYREEENGRGNFPPRFSGLQFPNYSSELNVNALELDDSALYLCASSAGTSGDFGEQFFGPGTRLTVL.